The 24 T cell receptor beta chains below were found in one sample sequenced in a study of blood T cells in healthy people across ages. It was with a sample-barcoded 5' primer and a J-beta primer mix that a second PCR of roughly 7 to 12 cycles was run. Each CDR3 protein is one row after TCRdb ran MiXCR on the 5' RACE reads. The sample contains around 400,000 distinct CDR3 sequences, about half of which appear only once. Source material: blood. Receptors were obtained from a man in his fifties or sixties in good health.

This clonotype turned up a few times. The chain employs TRBV15 and TRBJ2-5, with TRBD1 identical over 7 bases. This CDR3 has 14 amino acids. The ends lost 8 bases at V and 7 bases at J; junction bases unmatched: 13. CDR1 is LNHNV and CDR2 is YYDKDF in the germline V gene (reference sequence). CDR3 nucleotides: TGTGCCACCCAGGAAGGGGGCTCAAGAGGGACCCAGTACTTC. Translating gives CATQEGGSRGTQYF.

CDR3 sequence (DNA): TGCGCCAGCAGCCCTACCCAGGAACCCCTATACGAGCAGTACTTC. Encoded protein: CASSPTQEPLYEQYF. The chain recombines TRBV4-1 with TRBJ2-4, with D unresolved. The tail of the sequence fits TRBJ2-7 better, so the J call may be wrong. Germline loops: CDR1 MGHRA, CDR2 YSYEKL. CDR3 length: 15 amino acids.

This clonotype appeared a few times. The chain employs TRBV20-1 and TRBJ1-1; perhaps TRBD1 as D (6 bases). Germline-derived CDR1 and CDR2 are DFQATT and SNEGSKA (reference sequence). V was clipped by 1 base and J by 3 bases, with 15 bases between them. The CDR3 spans 15 residues. Written as DNA, the CDR3 is TGCAGTGCTAGAGCTCTAGAGGGGGGTCACACTGAAGCTTTCTTT. Translated, it gives CSARALEGGHTEAFF.

The CDR3 DNA is TGTGCCAGCAGCTTAGCCCCTAGCGGGAGTGGAGAGACCCAGTACTTC. Translated: CASSLAPSGSGETQYF. The chain is built from TRBV7-2 and TRBJ2-5; 10 nucleotides match TRBD2. CDR1 SGHTA and CDR2 FQGNSA come from the germline V gene. The CDR3 spans 16 residues. The V and J ends lost 0 bases and 4 bases, in that order; junction bases with no gene match: 5.

This clonotype was counted between two and nine times. The rearrangement uses TRBV29-1 and TRBJ2-3; D is perhaps TRBD2 (5 bases). CDR1 is SQVTM and CDR2 is ANQGSEA in the germline V gene. The CDR3 spans 13 residues. The V and J ends lost 1 base and 5 bases respectively, with 10 bases between them. The CDR3 DNA reads TGCAGCGTTGAAGTGAGGGTCCAAGATACGCAGTATTTT. Translating gives CSVEVRVQDTQYF.

This clonotype turned up a few times. The J gene is TRBJ1-3, the V gene TRBV7-9; 8 bases map to TRBD1. This CDR3 comprises 14 residues. Trimming cost V 5 bases and J 3 bases; bases outside gene matches: 3. Germline V lookup: CDR1 SEHNR, CDR2 FQNEAQ (reference sequence). The DNA for the CDR3 is TGTGCCAGCAGCCCAGGGACAGGTGGAAACACCATATATTTT. This translates into CASSPGTGGNTIYF.

J is TRBJ2-7 and V is TRBV7-2; 8 bases map to TRBD1. V trimming: 4 bases; J trimming: 3 bases; junction bases outside the gene matches: 8. The length of the CDR3 is 15 residues. Per the germline V gene, CDR1 is SGHTA and CDR2 is FQGNSA. The CDR3 region has the DNA TGTGCCAGCAGCTGGGACAGGCTTTTTTACTACGAGCAGTACTTC. Its translation is CASSWDRLFYYEQYF.

The chain links TRBV7-6 to TRBJ2-7; D might be TRBD1 (6 bases). V was cut by 2 bases and J by 6 bases, with 14 bases left in between. The CDR3 sequence is 14 residues long. Germline assignment: CDR1 SGHVS and CDR2 FNYEAQ. The CDR3, as DNA: TGTGCCAGCAGCTTAACCGACAGGTCTGGCGAGCAGTACTTC. Its translation is CASSLTDRSGEQYF.

The V call is TRBV11-2, the J call TRBJ2-1; tentative D call: TRBD2 (6 bases). Trimming took off 4 bases at V and 5 bases at J, with 6 bases between the two ends. This CDR3 comprises 12 residues. From germline, CDR1 is SGHAT and CDR2 FQNNGV. Here the CDR3 reads CASSWGDNEQFF. CDR3 DNA: TGTGCCAGCAGCTGGGGGGACAATGAGCAGTTCTTC.

As DNA, the CDR3 is TGTGCCAGCAGCTTAGCCTATGGCTACACCTTC. Translated, it gives CASSLAYGYTF. The V call is TRBV7-2, the J call TRBJ1-2; no clear D gene. This CDR3 has 11 residues. V was clipped by 0 bases and J by 4 bases, with 0 bases between them. The V gene's germline CDR1 is SGHTA and CDR2 FQGNSA.

The chain is built from TRBV5-1 and TRBJ2-5; 7 nucleotides match TRBD2. The germline V gene has CDR1 SGHRS and CDR2 YFSETQ. CDR3 size: 14 residues. The V and J ends lost 4 bases and 0 bases, in that order; junction bases with no gene match: 3. In DNA form, the CDR3 reads TGCGCCAGCAGCGCTCTAGCGGACCAAGAGACCCAGTACTTC. This encodes CASSALADQETQYF.

This clonotype was counted between two and nine times. V gene TRBV20-1 combines with J gene TRBJ2-1; 9 positions agree with TRBD2. The CDR3 sequence is 13 residues long. The J segment lost 7 bases and the V segment lost 6 bases, leaving 7 bases of the junction unmatched. The germline gives CDR1 DFQATT, CDR2 SNEGSKA (reference sequence). CDR3 in DNA: TGCAGTGCCCCGGGACTAGCTGGGAATGAGCAGTTCTTC. Translated, it gives CSAPGLAGNEQFF.

This rearrangement joins TRBV28 to TRBJ2-7; no clear D gene. This CDR3 has 14 amino acids. Germline V gives CDR1 MDHEN, CDR2 SYDVKM. Trimming took off 6 bases at V and 3 bases at J, with 15 bases between the two ends. This chain's CDR3 is CASSHPSSGYEQYF. CDR3 sequence (DNA): TGTGCCAGCAGCCACCCGAGTTCCGGCTACGAGCAGTACTTC.

For this clonotype: This could be a read error, since a much larger clone is one nucleotide away. J is TRBJ1-1 and V is TRBV4-2; D gene uncertain. The CDR3 is made up of 12 amino acids. The germline V gene has CDR1 LGHNA and CDR2 YNFKEQ. For the CDR3, the DNA is TGTGCCGGCAGCCAAGATCTTTATGAAGCTTTCTTT. Encoded protein: CAGSQDLYEAFF.

V gene TRBV12-3 or TRBV12-4 combines with J gene TRBJ1-2; D uncertain. The CDR3 covers 13 residues. V was cut by 3 bases and J by 2 bases, with 7 bases left in between. The CDR3 region is CASSFDRNYGYTF. DNA for the CDR3: TGTGCCAGCAGTTTTGACCGGAACTATGGCTACACCTTC.

The CDR3 region has the DNA TGCAGCGTCGGGAGGAGACAGGGGACCTACGAGCAGTACTTC. It yields the protein CSVGRRQGTYEQYF. This rearrangement joins TRBV29-1 to TRBJ2-7; D is perhaps TRBD1 (8 bases). Germline V gives CDR1 SQVTM, CDR2 ANQGSEA. This CDR3 comprises 14 residues. The V end was cut by 6 bases, the J end by 2 bases, with 17 bases between.

This rearrangement joins TRBV10-3 to TRBJ1-2, with D perhaps TRBD1 (5 bases). V shed 6 bases and J shed 6 bases, with 14 bases lying between them. Germline V gene lookup returns CDR1 ENHRY and CDR2 SYGVKD. The CDR3 has 13 residues. CDR3: CAIRDTSGDGYTF. The CDR3 DNA sequence: TGTGCCATCAGGGACACCTCCGGGGATGGCTACACCTTC.

The rearrangement links TRBV5-6 to TRBJ2-3; possible D gene TRBD2, 5 bases. Trimming took 9 bases from V and 8 from J, leaving 25 bases between them. This CDR3 contains 15 residues. Germline assignment: CDR1 SGHDT and CDR2 YYEEEE. CDR3 protein: CATQEARLQHRTQYF. DNA for the CDR3: TGTGCCACCCAGGAGGCGCGTCTTCAGCACCGTACGCAGTATTTT.

This clonotype is a singleton in its sample. This chain links TRBV11-2 with TRBJ1-5, with 9 bases fitting TRBD1. CDR3 length: 18 residues. Germline V gives CDR1 SGHAT, CDR2 FQNNGV. With V trimmed by 2 bases and J by 4 bases, 12 bases remained unmatched. The CDR3 region is CASSLYIGTGRENQPQHF. The CDR3 DNA sequence: TGTGCCAGCAGCTTATATATAGGGACAGGGCGAGAGAATCAGCCCCAGCATTTT. The full variable domain, with the rest looked up from reference TRBV11-2 and TRBJ1-5, is EAGVAQSPRYKIIEKRQSVAFWCNPISGHATLYWYQQILGQGPKLLIQFQNNGVVDDSQLPKDRFSAERLKGVDSTLKIQPAKLEDSAVYLCASSLYIGTGRENQPQHFGDGTRLSIL.

This clonotype was observed many times. The genes are TRBV11-2 and TRBJ2-3; the match to TRBD1 covers 8 bases. Losses at the gene ends were 5 bases for V and 2 bases for J; bases not matched to a gene: 9. CDR3 length equals 16 residues. Per the germline V gene, CDR1 is SGHAT and CDR2 is FQNNGV. The CDR3 coding sequence is TGTGCCAGCAGCCCCCTAGACAGGGGCCTCACAGATACGCAGTATTTT. As protein: CASSPLDRGLTDTQYF.

As regards this clonotype: A much bigger clone sits one base away, suggesting this may be a read error. The rearrangement uses TRBV28 and TRBJ2-1; a possible D gene is TRBD2 (6 bases). Looked up from germline, CDR1 is MDHEN and CDR2 is SYDVKM. CDR3 length: 15 residues. CDR3 loop: CAGRPLAPRGDEQFF. The CDR3 nucleotides read TGTGCCGGCAGACCTCTAGCGCCCCGTGGGGATGAGCAGTTCTTC.

This clonotype occurred a few times. CDR3 sequence reads: CASSLKYDTQYF. DNA of the CDR3: TGCGCCAGCAGCTTGAAATACGATACGCAGTATTTT. The genes are TRBV5-1 and TRBJ2-3; no reliable D call. This CDR3 is built from 12 residues. Germline CDR1 is SGHRS and CDR2 is YFSETQ. Trimming stripped 1 base from V and 6 bases from J, with 6 bases between.

This chain uses TRBV5-1 with TRBJ2-5, with TRBD2 as a possible D gene (5 bases). Germline assignment: CDR1 SGHRS and CDR2 YFSETQ. The V end was cut by 2 bases, the J end by 2 bases, with 10 bases between. This CDR3 is 14 amino acids long. CDR3 region: CASSLKGAQETQYF. The CDR3 DNA sequence: TGCGCCAGCAGCTTAAAGGGAGCTCAAGAGACCCAGTACTTC.

The rearrangement links TRBV3-1 to TRBJ2-5, with TRBD1 matching 7 bases. The J call may be mistaken, given a closer DNA end match to TRBJ2-7. The CDR3 is 16 amino acids. Germline CDR1 and CDR2: LGHDT and YNNKEL (reference sequence). CDR3 protein: CASSQRAGTVGGEQYF. The CDR3 DNA reads TGTGCCAGCAGCCAGAGAGCCGGGACAGTTGGTGGCGAGCAGTACTTC.